This T cell receptor beta chain is drawn from a study of CD8 T cells in ankylosing spondylitis. General study points: Disease-linked clones were reportedly significantly enriched in matched ankylosing spondylitis synovial fluid. Earlier literature documents some of the motif variants in reactive arthritis synovial fluid and blood. In peripheral blood, disease-linked CD8+ clones occurred at relatively low frequencies.

Molecular-barcoded quantitative 5'-RACE produced these TCR beta libraries. From the 5' RACE reads, TCRdb called clonotypes with MiXCR, one entry per CDR3 protein. The table has roughly 230,000 distinct CDR3 sequences, 10% to 13% seen once. This CDR3 region has 15 residues. From germline, CDR1 is SGHNT and CDR2 YENEEA. V lost 2 bases, J lost 1 base, and 12 bases lay in between. This clonotype was counted a few times. Its antigen is not known. Sequenced sample: blood, either unsorted or a sorted T cell fraction (not recorded which). J is TRBJ2-7 and V is TRBV11-3; D uncertain. This TCR derives from a male donor with ankylosing spondylitis or in good health (not recorded which). The CDR3 bases are TGTGCCAGCAGCTTATGGTCAGGAGCTTCCTACGAGCAGTACTTC. Translated, it gives CASSLWSGASYEQYF.